Sequencing of this T cell receptor (beta chain) was carried out in a study of T-cell memory formation after mild COVID-19. TCRdb ran MiXCR on the 5' RACE reads and lists one entry per CDR3 protein. Of 200,000 to 250,000 distinct CDR3 sequences listed, about 9.2% are singletons. The sample holds a few counts of this clonotype. Antigen: not known. This CDR3 is built from 13 residues. General study results and limits: Day 37-peaking second-wave clones had unconfirmed SARS-CoV-2 specificity. For contracting clones, CD4+ ones sat mainly in CM and EM, CD8+ in EMRA. CD4/CD8 balance characterized clones contracting day 15 to 85, and CD4+ skew characterized later expanders.

This chain joins TRBV3-2 and TRBJ1-5; TRBD1, the table's D call, was not compared with the DNA. TRBV3-2 represents a pseudogene. The origin of this receptor is a man between 18 and 35 years old who had mild COVID-19 (a few samples of this study predate the infection). Cell type and time point are not known. What was sequenced was PBMCs or a T cell subset sorted from them (not recorded which). The CDR3 DNA reads TGTGCCAGCAGCCAAGCGACAGGTCAGCCCCAGCATTTT. Translated: CASSQATGQPQHF.